This entry lists 21 T cell receptor beta chains sequenced from one sample in a study of blood T cells in healthy people across ages. Primers used in a second PCR of about 6 to 11 cycles were a sample-barcoded 5' primer and a J-beta primer mix. TCRdb itself ran the 5' RACE reads through MiXCR, one entry per CDR3 protein. The sample includes about 640,000 distinct CDR3 sequences, under 65% of them seen just once. The sequencing input was blood. The source of these receptors is a man aged 55 to 70 in good health.

Concerning this clonotype: This could be a read error, since a much larger clone is one nucleotide away. This chain connects TRBV20-1 to TRBJ1-1, with no clear D. The CDR3 contains 13 residues. Trimming removed 5 bases from V and 7 bases from J, with 17 bases in between. The germline V gene encodes CDR1 DFQATT and CDR2 SNEGSKA (reference sequence). The DNA for the CDR3 is TGCAGTGCTCCTCGCGTGAGTGAGCTTGAAGCTTTCTTT. Translation gives CSAPRVSELEAFF.

This clonotype came up once. The chain carries TRBV29-1 and TRBJ2-3, with D hard to call. The CDR3 runs to 14 residues. V lost 6 bases and J lost 0, with 13 bases in between. From germline, CDR1 is SQVTM and CDR2 ANQGSEA. The DNA for the CDR3 is TGCAGCGTCGCAGTGGCAACTAGCACAGATACGCAGTATTTT. It is translated as CSVAVATSTDTQYF.

This sequence joins TRBV7-2 and TRBJ2-7; TRBD1 aligns across 8 bases. Per the germline V gene, CDR1 is SGHTA and CDR2 is FQGNSA. V shed 5 bases and J 2 bases; nucleotides not matched to a gene: 5. The CDR3 sequence is 14 residues long. The CDR3 region has the DNA TGTGCCAGCAGCACAGGGGGGCCTACCTACGAGCAGTACTTC. It encodes CASSTGGPTYEQYF. The full variable domain, rest sourced from reference TRBV7-2 and TRBJ2-7, is GAGVSQSPSNKVTEKGKDVELRCDPISGHTALYWYRQSLGQGLEFLIYFQGNSAPDKSGLPSDRFSAERTGGSVSTLTIQRTQQEDSAVYLCASSTGGPTYEQYFGPGTRLTVT.

The chain is built from TRBV7-2 and TRBJ1-2; a possible D gene is TRBD1 (5 bases). V lost 4 bases, J lost 4 bases, and 22 bases lay in between. The CDR3 runs 17 residues. Germline CDR1 reads SGHTA; CDR2 reads FQGNSA. The CDR3 region has the DNA TGTGCCAGCAGCTCGTTGCGTTGGGGGGATGTGGGCTATGGCTACACCTTC. The encoded protein is CASSSLRWGDVGYGYTF. Supplemented by reference TRBV7-2 and TRBJ1-2, the full variable domain reads GAGVSQSPSNKVTEKGKDVELRCDPISGHTALYWYRQSLGQGLEFLIYFQGNSAPDKSGLPSDRFSAERTGGSVSTLTIQRTQQEDSAVYLCASSSLRWGDVGYGYTFGSGTRLTVV.

The chain joins TRBV9 to TRBJ2-7; maybe TRBD2 (7 bases). From germline, CDR1 is SGDLS and CDR2 YYNGEE. The V gene lost 0 bases and the J gene lost 3 bases, with 19 bases spanning the gap. This CDR3 is built from 17 residues. In DNA form, the CDR3 reads TGTGCCAGCAGCGTAGATGAGGGCGGGGGCAAATTCTACGAGCAGTACTTC. Translation: CASSVDEGGGKFYEQYF.

This chain joins TRBV28 and TRBJ1-2; 10 bases line up with TRBD1. CDR3 length equals 16 residues. The V gene end was trimmed by 4 bases and the J gene end by 5 bases; junction bases not matched to a gene: 10. Germline loops: CDR1 MDHEN, CDR2 SYDVKM. The CDR3 DNA is TGTGCCAGCAGTTCCCCGGGACAGGGGAAAATTTATGGCTACACCTTC. Encoded protein: CASSSPGQGKIYGYTF.

A single count supports this clonotype. J is TRBJ2-5 and V is TRBV21-1. TRBV21-1 is a listed pseudogene. The CDR3 totals 17 residues. CDR3 protein: CASTKLPKKGSQETQYF. The CDR3, as DNA: TGTGCCAGCACCAAATTGCCCAAGAAGGGAAGTCAAGAGACCCAGTACTTC.

The chain links TRBV11-2 to TRBJ2-4; a weak D match, TRBD2 (7 bases). Deletions cut 5 bases from V and 1 base from J, with 15 bases between. The CDR3 is 16 amino acids. Germline CDR1 reads SGHAT; CDR2 reads FQNNGV. CDR3 sequence (DNA): TGTGCCAGCAGCCAGAAGGGGGGGGGTGCCAAAAACATTCAGTACTTC. This gives the protein CASSQKGGGAKNIQYF.

In regard to this clonotype: One junction end does not reproduce the germline sequence, and a read error may be involved. The chain combines TRBV15 with TRBJ1-6; 7 bases line up with TRBD1. CDR1 LNHNV and CDR2 YYDKDF come from the germline V gene (reference sequence). The CDR3 spans 17 residues. DNA of the CDR3: TGTGCCACCAGCAGAGAATCGACAGGGCTCTATACTTCACCCCTCCACTTT. It is translated as CATSRESTGLYTSPLHF.

This clonotype appeared many times. This chain links TRBV11-2 with TRBJ2-5; 7 bases align to TRBD1. The V gene end was trimmed by 5 bases and the J gene end by 6 bases; junction bases not matched to a gene: 9. CDR1 and CDR2 (germline): SGHAT, FQNNGV. The CDR3 runs 14 residues. This CDR3 reads CASSPQTGFKTQYF. The CDR3 DNA reads as TGTGCCAGCAGCCCCCAGACAGGGTTTAAGACCCAGTACTTC. Supplemented by reference TRBV11-2 and TRBJ2-5, the full variable domain reads EAGVAQSPRYKIIEKRQSVAFWCNPISGHATLYWYQQILGQGPKLLIQFQNNGVVDDSQLPKDRFSAERLKGVDSTLKIQPAKLEDSAVYLCASSPQTGFKTQYFGPGTRLLVL.

At least ten counts were recorded for this clonotype. This chain's CDR3 is CASSQSRNEQYF. CDR3 sequence (DNA): TGTGCCAGCAGCCAGAGCCGTAACGAGCAGTACTTC. V usage is TRBV3-1 and J usage is TRBJ2-7; no clear D gene. Trimming removed 3 bases from V and 5 bases from J, with 8 bases in between. The germline V gene has CDR1 LGHDT and CDR2 YNNKEL (reference sequence). The CDR3 length is 12 residues.

The genes are TRBV5-6 and TRBJ1-2; D is uncertain. The V end lost 6 bases, the J end lost 2 bases, and 14 bases lay between the germline ends. The CDR3 covers 14 residues. Germline V gene sequence: CDR1 SGHDT, CDR2 YYEEEE. The CDR3 is CASNSRTGNYGYTF. The CDR3 DNA is TGTGCCAGCAACTCCCGGACGGGCAACTATGGCTACACCTTC.

The chain links TRBV6-5 to TRBJ1-2, with D perhaps matching TRBD1 (6 bases). CDR3 size: 13 residues. Germline CDR1 and CDR2: MNHEY and SVGAGI. The V gene lost 4 bases and the J gene lost 4 bases, with 10 bases spanning the gap. Here the CDR3 DNA reads TGTGCCAGCAGTTTAGGGACACTCTATGGCTACACCTTC. It codes for CASSLGTLYGYTF.

This sequence joins TRBV6-5 and TRBJ1-5; D perhaps matches TRBD1 (5 bases). Germline assignment: CDR1 MNHEY and CDR2 SVGAGI. CDR3 size: 15 residues. V was cut by 5 bases and J by 0 bases, with 11 bases left in between. In nucleotides, the CDR3 is TGTGCCAGCAGTGCAGAGGGGCTTAGCAATCAGCCCCAGCATTTT. This encodes CASSAEGLSNQPQHF.

CDR3 in amino acids: CSIHLPTGTSGAQYGYTF. CDR3 nucleotides: TGCAGCATCCACTTACCTACCGGGACATCAGGTGCCCAGTATGGCTACACCTTC. The rearrangement uses TRBV20-1 and TRBJ1-2; tentatively, D is TRBD1 (6 bases). Per germline, CDR1 DFQATT and CDR2 SNEGSKA (reference sequence). The CDR3 runs 18 residues.

V gene TRBV5-1 combines with J gene TRBJ1-1; no clear D gene. Per the germline V gene, CDR1 is SGHRS and CDR2 is YFSETQ. The CDR3 is made up of 15 amino acids. V lost 5 bases to trimming and J lost 1 base, with 15 bases between them. The CDR3 DNA follows: TGCGCCAGCAGGTCTGCCAGCGGCAGGAACACTGAAGCTTTCTTT. Amino acid sequence: CASRSASGRNTEAFF. Complete variable domain (other parts from reference TRBV5-1 and TRBJ1-1): KAGVTQTPRYLIKTRGQQVTLSCSPISGHRSVSWYQQTPGQGLQFLFEYFSETQRNKGNFPGRFSGRQFSNSRSEMNVSTLELGDSALYLCASRSASGRNTEAFFGQGTRLTVV.

The chain has TRBV3-1 and TRBJ2-4; TRBD2 is a possible D gene (7 bases). This CDR3 is built from 14 residues. V was cut by 0 bases and J by 9 bases, with 12 bases left in between. CDR1 and CDR2 (germline): LGHDT, YNNKEL (reference sequence). The CDR3 nucleotides read TGTGCCAGCAGCCAAGATACAGGGAGGGGCATTCAGTACTTC. Its protein product is CASSQDTGRGIQYF. Complete variable domain (other parts from reference TRBV3-1 and TRBJ2-4): DTAVSQTPKYLVTQMGNDKSIKCEQNLGHDTMYWYKQDSKKFLKIMFSYNNKELIINETVPNRFSPKSPDKAHLNLHINSLELGDSAVYFCASSQDTGRGIQYFGAGTRLSVL.

This clonotype was observed a handful of times. The chain's CDR3 is CASSLSPGFDGYTF. DNA for the CDR3: TGTGCCAGCAGCCTTTCTCCAGGGTTCGATGGCTACACCTTC. The chain employs TRBV7-2 and TRBJ1-2, with a weak D call TRBD1 (5 bases). Trimming took 5 bases from V and 6 from J, leaving 16 bases between them. Germline lookup yields CDR1 SGHTA and CDR2 FQGNSA. The CDR3 length is 14 residues.

As for this clonotype: Given a much more abundant clone one base away, this may be a read error. V and J are TRBV28 and TRBJ2-1; D might be TRBD2 (5 bases). V lost 6 bases, J lost 6 bases, and 15 bases lay in between. Germline-derived CDR1 and CDR2 are MDHEN and SYDVKM. The length of the CDR3 is 14 residues. CDR3 DNA sequence: TGTGCCAGCAGGGCCCCCTCCGGGGTCAATGAGCAGTTCTTC. Encoded protein: CASRAPSGVNEQFF.

The chain has TRBV7-8 and TRBJ1-2, with 11 bases aligning to TRBD1. The germline CDR1 and CDR2 sequences are SGHVS and FQNEAQ. J gave up 4 bases and V 5 bases, and 9 bases lay outside the gene matches. The length of the CDR3 is 16 residues. As DNA, the CDR3 is TGTGCCAGCAGCCCGGACAGGGGGCTGACAACCTATGGCTACACCTTC. Protein product: CASSPDRGLTTYGYTF. Looking up the rest from reference TRBV7-8 and TRBJ1-2 gives the full variable domain: GAGVSQSPRYKVAKRGQDVALRCDPISGHVSLFWYQQALGQGPEFLTYFQNEAQLDKSGLPSDRFFAERPEGSVSTLKIQRTQQEDSAVYLCASSPDRGLTTYGYTFGSGTRLTVV.

The chain links TRBV21-1 to TRBJ2-1; the D call TRBD2 from the table was never checked on the DNA. TRBV21-1 is listed as a pseudogene. CDR3 length equals 16 residues. CDR3 sequence (DNA): TGTGCCAGCAGCAAAGCGGGACTAGCGGGGTGGAATGAGCAGTTCTTC. Amino acids: CASSKAGLAGWNEQFF.